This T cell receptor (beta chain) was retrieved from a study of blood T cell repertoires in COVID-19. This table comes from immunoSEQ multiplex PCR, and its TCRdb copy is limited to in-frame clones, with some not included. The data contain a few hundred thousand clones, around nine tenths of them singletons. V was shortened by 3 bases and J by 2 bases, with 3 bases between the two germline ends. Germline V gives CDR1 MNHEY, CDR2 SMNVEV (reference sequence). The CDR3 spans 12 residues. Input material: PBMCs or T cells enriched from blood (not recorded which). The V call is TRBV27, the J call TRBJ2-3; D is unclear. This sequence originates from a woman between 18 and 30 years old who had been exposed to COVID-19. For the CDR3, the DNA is TGTGCCAGCAGTTTTAACACAGATACGCAGTATTTT. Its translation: CASSFNTDTQYF.